The subject of this entry is one T cell receptor (beta chain). Its antigen is as yet unknown. This specimen comes from a study of T cell responses to AZD1222 COVID-19 vaccine. Overall study findings and caveats: Baseline testing showed seropositivity in only a handful of AZD1222 recipients. Reportedly, nearly half of unique spike TCRs recognized epitopes outside B.1.351/B.1.1.7 mutations. With two AZD1222 doses given, Spike-specific TCR breadth and depth both rose.

Trimming cost V 5 bases and J 2 bases; bases outside gene matches: 6. From germline, CDR1 is SGHTA and CDR2 FQGNSA. The CDR3 has 14 amino acids. Profiling relied on immunoSEQ multiplex PCR, and the TCRdb table lists in-frame clones only, not all of them. The data contain some 150,000 clones, about 91% of them singletons. This receptor was obtained from an adult in good health. The V and J genes are TRBV7-2 and TRBJ2-7; 7 bases fit TRBD1. The sample consisted of peripheral blood, taken on day 0 of MenACWY control vaccination. The CDR3 reads CASSSYGTAYEQYF. The CDR3 DNA is TGTGCCAGCAGCAGCTACGGGACAGCCTACGAGCAGTACTTC. Full variable domain (remainder filled in from reference TRBV7-2 and TRBJ2-7): GAGVSQSPSNKVTEKGKDVELRCDPISGHTALYWYRQSLGQGLEFLIYFQGNSAPDKSGLPSDRFSAERTGGSVSTLTIQRTQQEDSAVYLCASSSYGTAYEQYFGPGTRLTVT.